This T cell receptor beta chain was sequenced during a study of early stage breast cancer tumors. Overall study context: Of approximately 16 invasive breast tumors, about a dozen were hormone receptor-positive, HER2-negative.

Assay used: immunoSEQ multiplex PCR; TCRdb lists only in-frame clones, some missing. Among just over 70,000 clones listed, 65% to 80% were seen once. This CDR3 region has 13 residues. Germline V gene lookup returns CDR1 MGHRA and CDR2 YSYEKL. Trimming shortened V by 0 bases and J by 11 bases, and 12 bases separated the two germline ends. This sequence joins TRBV4-1 and TRBJ2-3; TRBD2 might be the D (6 bases). The source is a person in their sixties with breast cancer. Sequenced input: blood. The CDR3 DNA sequence: TGCGCCAGCAGCCAAGATGGAGGGATAAAGCAGTATTTT. Protein: CASSQDGGIKQYF.